This T cell receptor beta chain was captured by sequencing in a study of blood T cell repertoires in COVID-19. Germline CDR1 and CDR2: SGHRS and YFSETQ. After removal of 4 bases from V and 3 bases from J, the junction contained 5 bases not matched to a gene. CDR3 length: 14 residues. Authors' processing steps: Estimated nucleated cell counts came from reference gene primer amplification. The data were produced by immunoSEQ multiplex PCR, yet TCRdb's version contains in-frame clones alone and is incomplete. V and J calls plus clone size are reproduced from that table; the DNA served to infer D and trimming. The sample shows about 280,000 clones, around 80% of them seen only once. Participant-given clinical history determined each cohort assignment. Exposed enrollees encountered a COVID-19 case at some point within 2 weeks before study entry.

The V call is TRBV5-1, the J call TRBJ2-7; TRBD2 matches 9 bases. This clonotype was sampled from a man between 35 and 55 years old who had been exposed to COVID-19. The sample comprised PBMCs or T cells enriched from blood (not recorded which). DNA of the CDR3: TGCGCCAGCAGCCGGGGACTAGCAGACTACGAGCAGTACTTC. Translation: CASSRGLADYEQYF.